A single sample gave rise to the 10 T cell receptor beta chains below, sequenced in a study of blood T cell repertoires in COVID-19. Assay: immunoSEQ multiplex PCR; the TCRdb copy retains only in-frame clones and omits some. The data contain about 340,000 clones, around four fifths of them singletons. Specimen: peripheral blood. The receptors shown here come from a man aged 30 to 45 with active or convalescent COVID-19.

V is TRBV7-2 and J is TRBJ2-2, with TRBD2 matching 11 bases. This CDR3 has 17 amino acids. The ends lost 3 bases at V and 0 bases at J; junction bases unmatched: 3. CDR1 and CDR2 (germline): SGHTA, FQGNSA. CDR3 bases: TGTGCCAGCAGCTTCGCTAGCGGGGGGTCGAACACCGGGGAGCTGTTTTTT. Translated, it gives CASSFASGGSNTGELFF.

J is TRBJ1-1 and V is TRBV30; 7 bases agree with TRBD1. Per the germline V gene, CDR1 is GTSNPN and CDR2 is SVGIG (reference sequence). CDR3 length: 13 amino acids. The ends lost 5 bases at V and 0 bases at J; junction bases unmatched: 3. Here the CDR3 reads CAWAGQMNTEAFF. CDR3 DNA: TGTGCCTGGGCGGGACAGATGAACACTGAAGCTTTCTTT. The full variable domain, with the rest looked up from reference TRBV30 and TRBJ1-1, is SQTIHQWPATLVQPVGSPLSLECTVEGTSNPNLYWYRQAAGRGLQLLFYSVGIGQISSEVPQNLSASRPQDRQFILSSKKLLLSDSGFYLCAWAGQMNTEAFFGQGTRLTVV.

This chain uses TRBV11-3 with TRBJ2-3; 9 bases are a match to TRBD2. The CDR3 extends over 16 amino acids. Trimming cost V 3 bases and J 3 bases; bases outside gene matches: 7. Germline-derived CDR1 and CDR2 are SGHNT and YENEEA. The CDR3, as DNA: TGTGCCAGCAGCTTCGCGGGAGGGCGGGGGACAGATACGCAGTATTTT. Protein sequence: CASSFAGGRGTDTQYF.

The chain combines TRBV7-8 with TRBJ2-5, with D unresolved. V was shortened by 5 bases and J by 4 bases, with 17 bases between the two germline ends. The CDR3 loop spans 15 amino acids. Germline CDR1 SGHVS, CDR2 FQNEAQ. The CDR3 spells CASSPITQVRETQYF. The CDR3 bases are TGTGCCAGCAGCCCAATTACTCAGGTCCGAGAGACCCAGTACTTC.

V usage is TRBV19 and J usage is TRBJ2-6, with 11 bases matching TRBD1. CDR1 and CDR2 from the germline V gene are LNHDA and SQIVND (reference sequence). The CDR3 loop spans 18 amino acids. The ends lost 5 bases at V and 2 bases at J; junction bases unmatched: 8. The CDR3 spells CASSLGTGGATGANVLTF. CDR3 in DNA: TGTGCCAGTAGTCTCGGGACAGGGGGGGCTACTGGGGCCAACGTCCTGACTTTC.

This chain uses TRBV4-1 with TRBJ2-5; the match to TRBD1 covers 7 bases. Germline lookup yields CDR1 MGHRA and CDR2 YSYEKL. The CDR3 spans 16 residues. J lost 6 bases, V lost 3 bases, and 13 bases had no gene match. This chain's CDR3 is CASSHKGEGGTKTQYF. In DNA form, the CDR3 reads TGCGCCAGCAGCCACAAAGGGGAAGGGGGCACAAAGACCCAGTACTTC.

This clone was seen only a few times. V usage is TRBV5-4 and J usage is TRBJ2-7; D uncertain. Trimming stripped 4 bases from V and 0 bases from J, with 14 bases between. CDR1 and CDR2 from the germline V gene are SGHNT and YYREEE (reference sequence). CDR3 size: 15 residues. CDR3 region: CASSQPDIGSYEQYF. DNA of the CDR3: TGTGCCAGCAGCCAACCTGACATCGGCTCCTACGAGCAGTACTTC.

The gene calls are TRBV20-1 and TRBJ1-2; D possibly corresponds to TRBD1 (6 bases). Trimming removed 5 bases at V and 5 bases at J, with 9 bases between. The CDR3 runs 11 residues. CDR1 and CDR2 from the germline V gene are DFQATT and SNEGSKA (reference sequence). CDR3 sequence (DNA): TGCAGTGCTCTCCAGGGGTATGGCTACACCTTC. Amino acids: CSALQGYGYTF.

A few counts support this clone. The CDR3 here is CASSSLAGRLYNEQFF. The CDR3 region has the DNA TGTGCCAGCAGTTCCTTAGCGGGGCGCCTATACAATGAGCAGTTCTTC. This chain connects TRBV28 to TRBJ2-1; 8 bases align to TRBD2. With V trimmed by 4 bases and J by 4 bases, 9 bases remained unmatched. There are 16 residues in the CDR3. Germline CDR1 is MDHEN and CDR2 is SYDVKM.

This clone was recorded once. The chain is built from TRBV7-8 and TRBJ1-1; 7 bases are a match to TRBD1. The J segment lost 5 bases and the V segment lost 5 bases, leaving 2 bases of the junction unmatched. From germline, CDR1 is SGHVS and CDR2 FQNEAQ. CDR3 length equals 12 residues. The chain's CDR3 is CASSPGGTEAFF. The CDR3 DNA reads TGTGCCAGCAGCCCAGGGGGAACTGAAGCTTTCTTT.